This T cell receptor (beta chain) appears in the sequencing data of a study of blood T cells in healthy people across ages. Study-level findings and limits: Older age went with lower TCR beta diversity per million T cells, in a roughly linear way.

It was with a sample-barcoded 5' primer and a J-beta primer mix that a second PCR of about 6 to 11 cycles was run. TCRdb ran MiXCR on the 5' RACE reads and lists one entry per CDR3 protein. The sample lists approximately 1,700,000 distinct CDR3 sequences, approximately 40% seen once, with under 25% in the top ten. Worth noting for this clonotype: What it binds is not known.

The sample was blood. The TCR comes from a human donor in good health.

The DNA of the CDR3 is TGTGCCAGCAGCTGGGAGGGACAGCAGTCCTACGAGCAGTACTTC. Translated, it gives CASSWEGQQSYEQYF. V is TRBV2 and J is TRBJ2-7; D possibly uses TRBD1 or TRBD2 (7 bases each). The CDR3 length is 15 residues. V was trimmed by 6 bases and J by 1 base, leaving 16 bases between them. CDR1 and CDR2 from the germline V gene are SNHLY and FYNNEI.